The TCR beta chain described here comes from a study of T cell changes during pregnancy in multiple sclerosis. Sequencing used immunoSEQ multiplex PCR; TCRdb keeps in-frame clones, though not all of them. This table has around 88,000 clones, over 80% appearing once. CDR1 and CDR2 from the germline V gene are SGHTA and FQGNSA. Between the trimmed V and J ends, which lost 3 bases and 3 bases, there was a span of 15 bases. This CDR3 contains 15 residues. The chain has TRBV7-2 and TRBJ2-7, with D unresolved. Material: peripheral blood, obtained in the first trimester of pregnancy. This sequence originates from a female donor with multiple sclerosis, enrolled in a pregnancy study. The DNA of the CDR3 is TGTGCCAGCAGCTTTTTCGCCGAGGTATTCTACGAGCAGTACTTC. Its protein product is CASSFFAEVFYEQYF.